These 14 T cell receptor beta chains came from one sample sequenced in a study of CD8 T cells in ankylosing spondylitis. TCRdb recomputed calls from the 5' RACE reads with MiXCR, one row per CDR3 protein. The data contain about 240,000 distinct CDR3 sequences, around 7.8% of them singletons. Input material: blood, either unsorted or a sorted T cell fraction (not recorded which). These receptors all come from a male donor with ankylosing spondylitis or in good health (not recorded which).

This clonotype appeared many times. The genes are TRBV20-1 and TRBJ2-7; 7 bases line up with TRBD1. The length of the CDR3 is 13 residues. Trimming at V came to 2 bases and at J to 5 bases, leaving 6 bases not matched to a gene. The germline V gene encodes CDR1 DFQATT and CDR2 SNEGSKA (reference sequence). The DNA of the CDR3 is TGCAGTGCTAGAAAGACAGGGCGCCACGAGCAGTACTTC. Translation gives CSARKTGRHEQYF.

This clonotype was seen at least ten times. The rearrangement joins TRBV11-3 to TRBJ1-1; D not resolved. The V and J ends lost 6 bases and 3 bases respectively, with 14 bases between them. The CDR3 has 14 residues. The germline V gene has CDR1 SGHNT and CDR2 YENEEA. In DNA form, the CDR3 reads TGTGCCAGCAGGAGCTACGATGGGGACACTGAAGCTTTCTTT. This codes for CASRSYDGDTEAFF.

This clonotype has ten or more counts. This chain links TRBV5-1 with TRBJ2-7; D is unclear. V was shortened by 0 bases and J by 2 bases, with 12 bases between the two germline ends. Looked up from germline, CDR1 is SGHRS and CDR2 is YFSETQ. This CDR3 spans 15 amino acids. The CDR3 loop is CASSLGGTPPYEQYF. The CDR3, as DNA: TGCGCCAGCAGCTTGGGAGGCACTCCCCCCTACGAGCAGTACTTC.

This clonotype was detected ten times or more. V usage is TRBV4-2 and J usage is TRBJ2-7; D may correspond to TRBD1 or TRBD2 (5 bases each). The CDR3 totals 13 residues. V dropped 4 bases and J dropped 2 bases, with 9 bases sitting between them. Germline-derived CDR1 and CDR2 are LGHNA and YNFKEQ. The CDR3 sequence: CASSRDGTYEQYF. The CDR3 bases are TGTGCCAGCAGCCGGGACGGAACCTACGAGCAGTACTTC.

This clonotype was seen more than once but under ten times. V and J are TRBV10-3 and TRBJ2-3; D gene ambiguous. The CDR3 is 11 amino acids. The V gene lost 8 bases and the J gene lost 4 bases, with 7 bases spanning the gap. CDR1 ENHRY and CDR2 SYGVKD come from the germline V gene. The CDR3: CAIGLADTQYF. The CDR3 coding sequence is TGTGCCATCGGTCTCGCAGATACGCAGTATTTT.

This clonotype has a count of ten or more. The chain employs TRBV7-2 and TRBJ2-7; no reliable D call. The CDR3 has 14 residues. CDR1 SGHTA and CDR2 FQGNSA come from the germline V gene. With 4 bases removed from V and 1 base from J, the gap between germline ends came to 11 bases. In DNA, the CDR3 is TGTGCCAGCAGCTCCCAAGTCCAGTCCTACGAGCAGTACTTC. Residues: CASSSQVQSYEQYF.

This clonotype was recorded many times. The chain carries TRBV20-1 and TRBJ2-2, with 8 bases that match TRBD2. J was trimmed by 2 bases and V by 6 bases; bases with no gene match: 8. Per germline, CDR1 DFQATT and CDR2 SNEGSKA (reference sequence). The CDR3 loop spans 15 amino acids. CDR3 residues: CSAEREGLNTGELFF. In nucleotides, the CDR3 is TGCAGTGCAGAACGGGAGGGCCTAAACACCGGGGAGCTGTTTTTT.

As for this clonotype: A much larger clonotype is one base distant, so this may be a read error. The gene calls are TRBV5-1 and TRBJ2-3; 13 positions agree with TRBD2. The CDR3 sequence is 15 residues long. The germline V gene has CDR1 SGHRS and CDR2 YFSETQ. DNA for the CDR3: TGCGCCAGCACGCGGACTAGCGGGGGCACAGATACGCAGTTTTTT. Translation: CASTRTSGGTDTQFF.

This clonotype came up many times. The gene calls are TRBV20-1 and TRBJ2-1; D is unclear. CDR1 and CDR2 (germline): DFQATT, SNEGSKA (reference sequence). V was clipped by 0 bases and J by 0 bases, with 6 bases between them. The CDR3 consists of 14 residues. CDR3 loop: CSARESFSYNEQFF. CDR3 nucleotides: TGCAGTGCTAGAGAGAGTTTCTCCTACAATGAGCAGTTCTTC.

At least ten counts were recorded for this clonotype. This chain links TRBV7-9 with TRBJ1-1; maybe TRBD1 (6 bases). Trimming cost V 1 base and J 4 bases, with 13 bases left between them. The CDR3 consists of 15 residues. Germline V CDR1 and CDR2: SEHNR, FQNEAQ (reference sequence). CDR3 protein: CASSLETGGSTEAFF. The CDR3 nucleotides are TGTGCCAGCAGCTTAGAAACGGGGGGCTCCACTGAAGCTTTCTTT.

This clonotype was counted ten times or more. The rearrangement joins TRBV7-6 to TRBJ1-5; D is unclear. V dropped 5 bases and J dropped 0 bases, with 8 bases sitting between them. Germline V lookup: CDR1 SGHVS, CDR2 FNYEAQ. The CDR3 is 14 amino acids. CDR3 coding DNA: TGTGCCAGCAGCCCCTCCTATAGCAATCAGCCCCAGCATTTT. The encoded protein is CASSPSYSNQPQHF.

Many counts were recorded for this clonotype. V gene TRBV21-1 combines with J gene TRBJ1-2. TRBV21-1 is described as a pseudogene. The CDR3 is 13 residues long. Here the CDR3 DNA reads TGTGCCAGCAGCCCCACCGAGGCGGCTGGCTACACCTTC. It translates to CASSPTEAAGYTF.

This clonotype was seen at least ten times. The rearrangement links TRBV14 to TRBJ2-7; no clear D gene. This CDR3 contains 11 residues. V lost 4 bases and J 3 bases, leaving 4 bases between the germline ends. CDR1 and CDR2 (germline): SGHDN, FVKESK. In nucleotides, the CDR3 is TGTGCCAGCAGCCGGTACTACGAGCAGTACTTC. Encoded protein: CASSRYYEQYF.

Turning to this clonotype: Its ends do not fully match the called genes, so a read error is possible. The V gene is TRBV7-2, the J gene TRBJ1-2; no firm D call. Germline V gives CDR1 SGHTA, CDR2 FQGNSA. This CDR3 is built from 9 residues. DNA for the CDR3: TGTGCCAGCAGCTTCCCCCCCTCCTTC. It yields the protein CASSFPPSF.